Presented here are 28 T cell receptor beta chains from one specimen sequenced in a study of beta chain features in type 1 diabetes. Since all of the isolated RNA was reverse transcribed, expressed TCRB transcripts were what got sequenced. The repertoire was sequenced with immunoSEQ multiplex PCR; TCRdb's copy has only in-frame clones and lacks some. Of a few hundred thousand clones detected, approximately 28% appear once; the ten largest clones hold 0.05% to 0.065%. Sequencing was carried out using naive CD4+ T cells from blood. Receptors originate from a man between 18 and 29 years old in good health.

The chain combines TRBV9 with TRBJ2-4; 9 nucleotides agree with TRBD2. The V and J ends lost 3 bases and 1 base, in that order; junction bases with no gene match: 17. Germline CDR1 is SGDLS and CDR2 is YYNGEE. The CDR3 has 20 amino acids. CDR3 DNA: TGTGCCAGCAGCGATGGGGCTAGCGGGATCAATGTGGGTGCCAAAAACATTCAGTACTTC. It specifies CASSDGASGINVGAKNIQYF.

V gene TRBV29-1 combines with J gene TRBJ2-3; D is unresolved. The CDR3 has 12 residues. CDR1 and CDR2 (germline): SQVTM, ANQGSEA. The ends were cut back, 4 bases at V and 2 bases at J, with 7 bases in the middle. The CDR3 DNA is TGCAGCGTTGTTGGGGTCACAGATACGCAGTATTTT. It is translated as CSVVGVTDTQYF.

This clone has more than one count but fewer than ten. Distinct nucleotide sequences in the sample also encode this CDR3. The CDR3 DNA is TGTGCCAGCAGCGTAAGGCTAGCGGGGTACAATGAGCAGTTCTTC. This gives the protein CASSVRLAGYNEQFF. The chain carries TRBV9 and TRBJ2-1; 9 bases are shared with TRBD2. Germline CDR1 reads SGDLS; CDR2 reads YYNGEE. The length of the CDR3 is 15 residues. V shed 1 base and J 4 bases; nucleotides not matched to a gene: 3.

With respect to this clone: Sequence at one end of the junction differs from germline and may be a read error. V usage is TRBV30 and J usage is TRBJ2-1; 8 nucleotides line up with TRBD1. CDR3 length: 14 amino acids. Germline V CDR1 and CDR2: GTSNPN, SVGIG (reference sequence). The chain's CDR3 is CAGSPGRTGNEQFF. CDR3 nucleotides: TGTGCCGGGAGTCCCGGCCGGACAGGGAATGAGCAGTTCTTC. The full variable domain, in which reference TRBV30 and TRBJ2-1 provide the parts outside the CDR3, is SQTIHQWPATLVQPVGSPLSLECTVEGTSNPNLYWYRQAAGRGLQLLFYSVGIGQISSEVPQNLSASRPQDRQFILSSKKLLLSDSGFYLCAGSPGRTGNEQFFGPGTRLTVL.

This clone was detected only a few times. This chain's CDR3 is CSVERQSNYGYTF. CDR3 DNA sequence: TGCAGCGTTGAAAGACAGAGCAACTATGGCTACACCTTC. This chain connects TRBV29-1 to TRBJ1-2; tentatively, D is TRBD1 (5 bases). The germline gives CDR1 SQVTM, CDR2 ANQGSEA. There are 13 residues in the CDR3. V was shortened by 2 bases and J by 2 bases, with 9 bases between the two germline ends.

This clone turned up a few times. The chain links TRBV29-1 to TRBJ2-1; TRBD2 might be the D (6 bases). In germline, CDR1 is SQVTM, CDR2 ANQGSEA. Trimming took off 6 bases at V and 4 bases at J, with 10 bases between the two ends. The CDR3 has 12 residues. CDR3 coding DNA: TGCAGCGTCGGGACTTTGTACAATGAGCAGTTCTTC. Amino acids: CSVGTLYNEQFF.

The chain recombines TRBV30 with TRBJ2-4, with D hard to call. The V gene's germline CDR1 is GTSNPN and CDR2 SVGIG (reference sequence). This CDR3 comprises 13 residues. Trimming took off 3 bases at V and 0 bases at J, with 6 bases between the two ends. For the CDR3, the DNA is TGTGCCTGGAGGGATTTAGCCAAAAACATTCAGTACTTC. It translates to CAWRDLAKNIQYF. Full variable domain (remainder filled in from reference TRBV30 and TRBJ2-4): SQTIHQWPATLVQPVGSPLSLECTVEGTSNPNLYWYRQAAGRGLQLLFYSVGIGQISSEVPQNLSASRPQDRQFILSSKKLLLSDSGFYLCAWRDLAKNIQYFGAGTRLSVL.

The chain joins TRBV4-3 to TRBJ2-2; D remains unclear. From germline, CDR1 is LGHNA and CDR2 YSLEER. Trimming left V 1 base short and J 0 bases short, with 3 bases between. The CDR3 has 14 amino acids. Written as DNA, the CDR3 is TGCGCCAGCAGCCAAGCCCCGAACACCGGGGAGCTGTTTTTT. Protein sequence: CASSQAPNTGELFF.

The chain has TRBV29-1 and TRBJ2-3, with a tentative D call TRBD1 (5 bases). The germline V gene has CDR1 SQVTM and CDR2 ANQGSEA. This CDR3 has 15 amino acids. V was clipped by 6 bases and J by 2 bases, with 18 bases between them. The CDR3 reads CSVGSGRDHTDTQYF. In DNA form, the CDR3 reads TGCAGCGTCGGGTCGGGCAGGGATCACACAGATACGCAGTATTTT.

This chain uses TRBV2 with TRBJ2-1; the D gene is possibly TRBD1 (7 bases). The germline V gene encodes CDR1 SNHLY and CDR2 FYNNEI. CDR3 length: 14 residues. Trimming shortened V by 4 bases and J by 7 bases, and 14 bases separated the two germline ends. For the CDR3, the DNA is TGTGCCAGCAGTGGGCAGGGGGGTAGTAATGAGCAGTTCTTC. Translating gives CASSGQGGSNEQFF.

This chain links TRBV30 with TRBJ1-2; 7 bases agree with TRBD1. This CDR3 spans 14 amino acids. After removal of 0 bases from V and 7 bases from J, the junction contained 8 bases not matched to a gene. Per the germline V gene, CDR1 is GTSNPN and CDR2 is SVGIG (reference sequence). The CDR3 DNA follows: TGTGCCTGGAGTGTTGCTGTAGGGGGCGTTGGCTACACCTTC. Its protein product is CAWSVAVGGVGYTF.

The V gene is TRBV2, the J gene TRBJ2-7; possible D gene TRBD1, 6 bases. This CDR3 is built from 12 residues. The V and J ends lost 10 bases and 4 bases respectively, with 14 bases between them. CDR1 is SNHLY and CDR2 is FYNNEI in the germline V gene. The CDR3 bases are TGTGCCACCTCACCCCAGGGGTACGAGCAGTACTTC. Residues: CATSPQGYEQYF.

V is TRBV29-1 and J is TRBJ2-4; 7 bases align to TRBD2. Germline V gene lookup returns CDR1 SQVTM and CDR2 ANQGSEA. Trimming cost V 4 bases and J 0 bases; bases outside gene matches: 3. The CDR3 contains 14 residues. The CDR3 DNA sequence: TGCAGCGTTGCTGGCGGGAGAGCCAAAAACATTCAGTACTTC. This translates into CSVAGGRAKNIQYF. Drawing the rest from reference TRBV29-1 and TRBJ2-4, the complete variable domain is SAVISQKPSRDICQRGTSLTIQCQVDSQVTMMFWYRQQPGQSLTLIATANQGSEATYESGFVIDKFPISRPNLTFSTLTVSNMSPEDSSIYLCSVAGGRAKNIQYFGAGTRLSVL.

V gene TRBV11-1 combines with J gene TRBJ2-5; the D is unclear. The CDR3 extends over 13 amino acids. V was clipped by 5 bases and J by 1 base, with 8 bases between them. Germline V CDR1 and CDR2: SGHAT, FQDESV (reference sequence). CDR3 sequence (DNA): TGTGCCAGCAGCGACATGGGCCAAGAGACCCAGTACTTC. Protein product: CASSDMGQETQYF.

This clone was seen more than once but under ten times. The V gene is TRBV5-1, the J gene TRBJ1-1, with TRBD1 as a possible D gene (6 bases). The CDR3 loop spans 15 amino acids. The V end was cut by 4 bases, the J end by 3 bases, with 16 bases between. CDR1 and CDR2 (germline): SGHRS, YFSETQ. CDR3 nucleotides: TGCGCCAGCAGCCAAACGACAGGTGGTGACACTGAAGCTTTCTTT. Its translation is CASSQTTGGDTEAFF.

This clone was found a few times. The V and J genes are TRBV14 and TRBJ2-3; D assignment may be TRBD1 or TRBD2 (5 bases each). CDR3 length equals 18 residues. In germline, CDR1 is SGHDN, CDR2 FVKESK. V lost 1 base and J 1 base, leaving 18 bases between the germline ends. CDR3 residues: CASSQAVGGQGGTDTQYF. The CDR3 DNA reads TGTGCCAGCAGCCAAGCTGTCGGTGGGCAGGGAGGCACAGATACGCAGTATTTT.

J is TRBJ2-1 and V is TRBV28; 10 nucleotides agree with TRBD2. V lost 6 bases, J lost 7 bases, and 6 bases stayed unmatched. The length of the CDR3 is 14 residues. Per the germline V gene, CDR1 is MDHEN and CDR2 is SYDVKM. CDR3 sequence (DNA): TGTGCCAGCAGCCAGACTAGCGGGCCTAATGAGCAGTTCTTC. It yields the protein CASSQTSGPNEQFF.

This clone was recorded a few times. CDR3 sequence: CASSLQGRFQPQHF. The DNA for the CDR3 is TGTGCCAGCAGTTTACAGGGGAGGTTCCAGCCCCAGCATTTT. The chain employs TRBV6-1 and TRBJ1-5, with 7 positions matching TRBD1. Germline V gives CDR1 MNHNS, CDR2 SASEGT. After removal of 5 bases from V and 7 bases from J, the junction contained 8 bases not matched to a gene. The CDR3 has 14 amino acids.

This clone appeared a few times. The chain is built from TRBV7-6 and TRBJ2-1, with TRBD2 matching over 7 bases. Trimming at V came to 0 bases and at J to 4 bases, leaving 3 bases not matched to a gene. Germline V gene data show CDR1 as SGHVS and CDR2 as FNYEAQ. The CDR3 length is 15 residues. The CDR3 DNA sequence: TGTGCCAGCAGCTTAGCGGCTAGCGGATACAATGAGCAGTTCTTC. It translates to CASSLAASGYNEQFF.

This chain connects TRBV27 to TRBJ2-7, with D unclear. The length of the CDR3 is 14 residues. The germline V gene has CDR1 MNHEY and CDR2 SMNVEV (reference sequence). V was shortened by 0 bases and J by 4 bases, with 10 bases between the two germline ends. CDR3 sequence: CASSLSGNRYEQYF. The CDR3 DNA reads as TGTGCCAGCAGTTTATCGGGGAACCGGTACGAGCAGTACTTC.

The rearrangement links TRBV7-2 to TRBJ2-3; D remains ambiguous. V gave up 5 bases and J gave up 6 bases, with 12 bases separating them. The CDR3 totals 13 residues. Per germline, CDR1 SGHTA and CDR2 FQGNSA. CDR3 in DNA: TGTGCCAGCAGCCCCCAGATCTGGGATACGCAGTATTTT. It yields the protein CASSPQIWDTQYF.

This sequence joins TRBV6-6 and TRBJ1-2; 11 bases map to TRBD1. Trimming cost V 4 bases and J 5 bases; bases outside gene matches: 6. Germline V gene data show CDR1 as MNHNY and CDR2 as SVGAGI (reference sequence). This CDR3 contains 15 residues. CDR3 in DNA: TGTGCCAGCAGTTTTAGGGACAGGGGGACGTATGGCTACACCTTC. Protein product: CASSFRDRGTYGYTF.

The chain couples TRBV13 to TRBJ1-1; D unresolved. From germline, CDR1 is PRHDT and CDR2 FYEKMQ (reference sequence). CDR3 length: 15 amino acids. The V gene lost 7 bases and the J gene lost 3 bases, with 18 bases spanning the gap. The DNA for the CDR3 is TGTGCCAGCACGAGGACCGGACCCGGGGACACTGAAGCTTTCTTT. This gives the protein CASTRTGPGDTEAFF. The full variable domain, completed using reference TRBV13 and TRBJ1-1, is AAGVIQSPRHLIKEKRETATLKCYPIPRHDTVYWYQQGPGQDPQFLISFYEKMQSDKGSIPDRFSAQQFSDYHSELNMSSLELGDSALYFCASTRTGPGDTEAFFGQGTRLTVV.

Details on this clone: Other DNA variants within this sample encode the same CDR3. The rearrangement joins TRBV5-1 to TRBJ2-5, with a possible D match to TRBD2 (5 bases). Germline CDR1 reads SGHRS; CDR2 reads YFSETQ. V was shortened by 0 bases and J by 4 bases, with 7 bases between the two germline ends. The CDR3 loop spans 13 amino acids. Written as DNA, the CDR3 is TGCGCCAGCAGCTTGGAGGGAGTAGAGACCCAGTACTTC. Amino acid sequence: CASSLEGVETQYF.

This rearrangement joins TRBV5-4 to TRBJ1-6; 7 bases line up with TRBD1. Germline V CDR1 and CDR2: SGHNT, YYREEE (reference sequence). The CDR3 covers 14 residues. The trim removed 1 base at V and 11 bases at J, leaving 6 bases unmatched. Here the CDR3 reads CASSLRQGDPPLHF. The CDR3 coding sequence is TGTGCCAGCAGCTTGAGACAGGGAGATCCACCCCTCCACTTT.

The rearrangement uses TRBV28 and TRBJ2-5, with D perhaps assigned TRBD1 or TRBD2 (5 bases each). Trimming took 5 bases from V and 2 from J, leaving 21 bases between them. The CDR3 length is 17 residues. CDR1 and CDR2 (germline): MDHEN, SYDVKM. This CDR3 reads CASSPAEGSPLQETQYF. As DNA, the CDR3 is TGTGCCAGCAGTCCCGCTGAGGGGTCCCCATTACAAGAGACCCAGTACTTC.

A few counts support this clone. The chain has TRBV9 and TRBJ2-6; the match to TRBD1 covers 10 bases. This CDR3 is 16 amino acids long. CDR1 is SGDLS and CDR2 is YYNGEE in the germline V gene. The V and J ends lost 4 bases and 2 bases, in that order; junction bases with no gene match: 3. CDR3 nucleotide sequence: TGTGCCAGCAGCCGACAGGGGGCGGCTGGGGCCAACGTCCTGACTTTC. It is translated as CASSRQGAAGANVLTF.

The chain combines TRBV5-6 with TRBJ2-1, with 9 nucleotides matching TRBD1. Unmatched junction bases numbered 5, after V lost 0 bases and J lost 7 bases. There are 15 residues in the CDR3. Germline V gives CDR1 SGHDT, CDR2 YYEEEE. CDR3 protein: CASSLVGQGRNEQFF. CDR3 nucleotides: TGTGCCAGCAGCTTGGTGGGACAGGGCAGGAATGAGCAGTTCTTC.